These 15 T cell receptor beta chains came from one sample sequenced in a study of cytomegalovirus exposure and HLA in healthy donors. 60 Vbeta and 13 Jbeta primers were used in PCR. The repertoire was sequenced with immunoSEQ multiplex PCR; TCRdb's copy has only in-frame clones and lacks some. The repertoire holds some 65,000 clones, with less than 70% as singletons. Sequencing used PBMCs. Receptor source: a man aged 25 to 40 in good health and CMV-seronegative.

The DNA of the CDR3 is TGTGCTGCGCTCGGGAAAGAAGCTTTCTTT. Encoded protein: CAALGKEAFF. The chain recombines TRBV30 with TRBJ1-1; no clear D. The CDR3 loop spans 10 amino acids. The germline V gene encodes CDR1 GTSNPN and CDR2 SVGIG (reference sequence).

The chain joins TRBV14 to TRBJ2-2; the match to TRBD2 covers 8 bases. The CDR3 is 15 amino acids. CDR1 and CDR2 from the germline V gene are SGHDN and FVKESK. With V trimmed by 4 bases and J by 3 bases, 4 bases remained unmatched. Here the CDR3 reads CASSLSGRYTGELFF. The CDR3 DNA follows: TGTGCCAGCAGCCTAAGCGGGAGATACACCGGGGAGCTGTTTTTT. Supplemented by reference TRBV14 and TRBJ2-2, the full variable domain reads EAGVTQFPSHSVIEKGQTVTLRCDPISGHDNLYWYRRVMGKEIKFLLHFVKESKQDESGMPNNRFLAERTGGTYSTLKVQPAELEDSGVYFCASSLSGRYTGELFFGEGSRLTVL.

The rearrangement links TRBV2 to TRBJ2-3, with 14 positions matching TRBD2. V shed 10 bases and J 3 bases; nucleotides not matched to a gene: 9. Looked up from germline, CDR1 is SNHLY and CDR2 is FYNNEI. The CDR3 loop spans 16 amino acids. The CDR3 coding sequence is TGTGCCACCCAACGACTAGCGGGGGGGCAGACAGATACGCAGTATTTT. Its translation: CATQRLAGGQTDTQYF.

Only a few counts were recorded for this clone. The V gene is TRBV5-8, the J gene TRBJ2-6; the D is unclear. In germline, CDR1 is SGHTS, CDR2 YDEGEE. CDR3 length: 13 residues. V lost 10 bases and J lost 0, with 8 bases in between. CDR3 sequence: CALAISGANVLTF. The CDR3, as DNA: TGTGCCTTAGCAATCTCTGGGGCCAACGTCCTGACTTTC.

The CDR3 reads CASSRRLGEKLFF. As DNA, the CDR3 is TGTGCCAGCAGCCGACGTCTAGGTGAAAAACTGTTTTTT. The chain carries TRBV14 and TRBJ1-4; D uncertain. Trimming removed 4 bases from V and 7 bases from J, with 10 bases in between. Germline values: CDR1 SGHDN, CDR2 FVKESK. This CDR3 contains 13 residues.

The rearrangement joins TRBV29-1 to TRBJ2-7, with a possible D match to TRBD1 (6 bases). Germline lookup yields CDR1 SQVTM and CDR2 ANQGSEA. V was clipped by 8 bases and J by 2 bases, with 16 bases between them. The CDR3 loop spans 13 amino acids. The CDR3 sequence is CSILRGGAYEQYF. The CDR3 coding sequence is TGCAGCATTCTACGAGGGGGTGCCTACGAGCAGTACTTC.

The rearrangement joins TRBV5-4 to TRBJ1-2; TRBD1 matches at 7 bases. Trimming at V came to 4 bases and at J to 5 bases, leaving 11 bases not matched to a gene. Germline values: CDR1 SGHNT, CDR2 YYREEE (reference sequence). The CDR3 is made up of 15 amino acids. CDR3 region: CASSPPTGTPYGYTF. The CDR3 nucleotides read TGTGCCAGCAGCCCGCCGACAGGGACGCCATATGGCTACACCTTC.

The chain is built from TRBV30 and TRBJ1-2; no firm D call. Trimming pared 0 bases from V and 7 bases from J, leaving 9 bases between. Germline lookup yields CDR1 GTSNPN and CDR2 SVGIG (reference sequence). This CDR3 has 12 amino acids. This CDR3 is CAWSVTGIGYTF. For the CDR3, the DNA is TGTGCCTGGAGTGTAACGGGGATTGGCTACACCTTC.

The chain joins TRBV4-2 to TRBJ2-7, with TRBD2 matching 15 bases. V shed 3 bases and J 2 bases; nucleotides not matched to a gene: 8. CDR3 length: 18 amino acids. Looked up from germline, CDR1 is LGHNA and CDR2 is YNFKEQ. Here the CDR3 DNA reads TGTGCCAGCAGCCAGGGACTAGCGGGGGGTTCCCCAGCCTACGAGCAGTACTTC. As protein: CASSQGLAGGSPAYEQYF.

The rearrangement joins TRBV29-1 to TRBJ2-1; 11 positions match TRBD2. The trim removed 5 bases at V and 4 bases at J, leaving 4 bases unmatched. The CDR3 is made up of 14 amino acids. Germline CDR1 SQVTM, CDR2 ANQGSEA. DNA of the CDR3: TGCAGCGTTTGCCGGACTAGCGGGTACAATGAGCAGTTCTTC. It specifies CSVCRTSGYNEQFF.

The chain combines TRBV7-9 with TRBJ1-2; no definite D call. Germline CDR1 SEHNR, CDR2 FQNEAQ (reference sequence). Between the trimmed V and J ends, which lost 2 bases and 3 bases, there was a span of 19 bases. The CDR3 runs to 17 residues. The CDR3 coding sequence is TGTGCCAGCAGCTTAACCGGCCCGGGAACCGTTGACTATGGCTACACCTTC. Its translation: CASSLTGPGTVDYGYTF.

The V and J genes are TRBV15 and TRBJ1-4; perhaps TRBD1 as D (5 bases). Trimming removed 0 bases at V and 6 bases at J, with 8 bases between. CDR3 size: 14 residues. Germline V lookup: CDR1 LNHNV, CDR2 YYDKDF (reference sequence). CDR3 sequence reads: CATSREAGYEKLFF. Here the CDR3 DNA reads TGTGCCACCAGCAGAGAGGCAGGGTATGAAAAACTGTTTTTT.

The V gene is TRBV6-1, the J gene TRBJ1-2; 7 bases fit TRBD1. Germline V gene lookup returns CDR1 MNHNS and CDR2 SASEGT. The ends lost 1 base at V and 4 bases at J; junction bases unmatched: 6. CDR3 length: 15 residues. This CDR3 reads CASSEVPGQIYGYTF. For the CDR3, the DNA is TGTGCCAGCAGTGAAGTGCCGGGACAGATCTATGGCTACACCTTC.

V is TRBV6-5 and J is TRBJ1-1; 7 nucleotides match TRBD1. The CDR3 loop spans 15 amino acids. Trimming removed 4 bases from V and 3 bases from J; junction bases left unmatched: 8. Germline loops: CDR1 MNHEY, CDR2 SVGAGI. CDR3 residues: CASSSPRQGDTEAFF. CDR3 nucleotide sequence: TGTGCCAGCAGTTCACCCCGACAGGGAGACACTGAAGCTTTCTTT.

The chain uses TRBV7-6 and TRBJ2-7; D is undetermined. The V end lost 0 bases, the J end lost 1 base, and 10 bases lay between the germline ends. Germline loops: CDR1 SGHVS, CDR2 FNYEAQ. This CDR3 has 15 amino acids. CDR3 in amino acids: CASSLAAAESYEQYF. The CDR3 region has the DNA TGTGCCAGCAGCTTAGCGGCGGCGGAATCCTACGAGCAGTACTTC.